A selection of T cell receptor beta chains follows, all from one sample in a study of CD8 T cells in Susac syndrome. TCRdb processed the immunoSEQ multiplex PCR reads anew with MiXCR; each CDR3 protein has one entry. The table shows some 200,000 distinct CDR3 sequences, with more than 90% occurring only once. Sequencing was carried out using CD4+ T cells from PBMCs. The receptors come from a human donor with Susac syndrome. The CDR3 runs from the conserved cysteine through the conserved F or W. The D gene is left open where the match is weak.

CDR3 protein,J gene,CDR3 length,D gene,V gene
CASTSDPADTQYF,TRBJ2-3,13,.,TRBV27
CSVWLAGGHLGSYNEQFF,TRBJ2-1,18,TRBD2,TRBV29-1
CSVRITYEQYF,TRBJ2-7,11,.,TRBV29-1
CASSKAGLTEPSSYEQYF,TRBJ2-7,18,.,TRBV21-1
CASSYGPTGTLHF,TRBJ1-6,13,.,TRBV6-5
CASSEPGTVNSPLHF,TRBJ1-6,15,TRBD1,TRBV2
CASSLSGGAPDTQYF,TRBJ2-3,15,TRBD2,TRBV4-3
CASSVAGGRGADTQYF,TRBJ2-3,16,TRBD2,TRBV9
CASSKAGTHEHPQHF,TRBJ1-5,15,.,TRBV3-1
CASSPRRGGARETQYF,TRBJ2-5,16,.,TRBV12-3/TRBV12-4
CASSRTSGGISYEQYF,TRBJ2-7,16,TRBD2,TRBV3-1
CATSTTSGGKDTQYF,TRBJ2-3,15,TRBD2,TRBV15
CASSFGLVGTQYF,TRBJ2-5,13,.,TRBV7-2
CASFRGDYNSPLHF,TRBJ1-6,14,.,TRBV6-4
CASSKPGINIQYF,TRBJ2-4,13,.,TRBV7-3
CSVDGESGYGYTF,TRBJ1-2,13,.,TRBV29-1
CASSISGTSGYTDTQYF,TRBJ2-3,17,TRBD2,TRBV9
CSVAKGGDTEAFF,TRBJ1-1,13,.,TRBV29-1
CASSQGVASDGNEQFF,TRBJ2-1,16,.,TRBV3-1
CASSVGGSGTQETQYF,TRBJ2-5,16,TRBD2,TRBV9
CASSLLAGLANNEQFF,TRBJ2-1,16,TRBD2,TRBV3-1
CASSPSGGASDTQYF,TRBJ2-3,15,TRBD2,TRBV7-3
CASSESGGARTDTQYF,TRBJ2-3,16,.,TRBV25-1
CASSQGTGSHYGYTF,TRBJ1-2,15,.,TRBV3-1
CSARSPRGGAGGEQFF,TRBJ2-1,16,.,TRBV20-1
CASSHGQGNEKLFF,TRBJ1-4,14,TRBD1,TRBV3-1
CSTGTGGYTF,TRBJ1-2,10,TRBD1,TRBV29-1
CASSLAGAGGYTF,TRBJ1-2,13,.,TRBV12-3/TRBV12-4
CASSLDGRQPGNTIYF,TRBJ1-3,16,.,TRBV7-9
CARAQGPYTQYF,TRBJ2-3,12,.,TRBV7-9
CASSPARGMGEQFF,TRBJ2-1,14,.,TRBV13
CASSRGQGWGEQYF,TRBJ2-7,14,TRBD1,TRBV5-6
CASSPGGQGRYEQYF,TRBJ2-7,15,.,TRBV7-2
CSVTQGNYGYTF,TRBJ1-2,12,TRBD1,TRBV20-1
CASRKGGMNTEAFF,TRBJ1-1,14,.,TRBV6-2/TRBV6-3
CSVNGANTEAFF,TRBJ1-1,12,.,TRBV29-1
CASSYRQPSQETQYF,TRBJ2-5,15,.,TRBV6-6